This T cell receptor (beta chain) was obtained from a study of shared clonotypes between healthy human individuals. CDR3 length equals 16 residues. The V and J ends lost 4 bases and 4 bases, in that order; junction bases with no gene match: 8. Germline V gene lookup returns CDR1 SNHLY and CDR2 FYNNEI. Selected positively for CCR7 and CD45RO-negative, naive CD8 cells excluded terminally differentiated effector memory CD45RA+ cells. The donor cohort consisted entirely of Caucasian adults residing in Nashville, Tennessee. Produced via immunoSEQ multiplex PCR; TCRdb's table is partial and in-frame only. The data contain some 2.1 million clones, just under 95% of them singletons.

Sequenced: naive CD8+ T cells sorted from blood. The genes are TRBV2 and TRBJ1-4, with 8 bases lining up with TRBD1. The origin of this receptor is a man aged 18 to 30 in good health. The CDR3 nucleotides are TGTGCCAGCAGTGCCCCCGGGACAGGTGATAATGAAAAACTGTTTTTT. As protein: CASSAPGTGDNEKLFF.